The 24 T cell receptor beta chains given below trace back to one sample, sequenced in a study of PD-L1 blockade in urothelial cancer. Method: immunoSEQ multiplex PCR; TCRdb's copy keeps in-frame clones and lacks some. The sample contains some 84,000 clones, around 90% of which appear only once. The sequences come from PBMCs, collected around atezolizumab (anti-PD-L1) treatment. These receptors were obtained from a woman in her seventies with urothelial cancer.

This clone was counted a single time. The chain has TRBV27 and TRBJ1-3; 10 nucleotides match TRBD1. The ends lost 5 bases at V and 7 bases at J; junction bases unmatched: 2. This CDR3 spans 13 amino acids. Per the germline V gene, CDR1 is MNHEY and CDR2 is SMNVEV (reference sequence). CDR3 nucleotide sequence: TGTGCCAGCAGTGTGGGACAGGGGAACACCATATATTTT. Translating gives CASSVGQGNTIYF.

This clone was picked up one time. This sequence joins TRBV6-5 and TRBJ2-2; tentatively, D is TRBD2 (5 bases). Deletions cut 5 bases from V and 7 bases from J, with 17 bases between. From germline, CDR1 is MNHEY and CDR2 SVGAGI. The CDR3 is made up of 15 amino acids. In DNA, the CDR3 is TGTGCCAGCAGTACCGGGAAGCTGGGTCTCGGGGAGCTGTTTTTT. This gives the protein CASSTGKLGLGELFF.

The rearrangement links TRBV4-2 to TRBJ1-4; possibly TRBD1 for D (5 bases). CDR3 length: 15 residues. V lost 2 bases and J lost 4, with 11 bases in between. The germline CDR1 and CDR2 sequences are LGHNA and YNFKEQ. The CDR3 DNA sequence: TGTGCCAGCAGCCAAAAACAGGAGAATAATGAAAAACTGTTTTTT. As protein: CASSQKQENNEKLFF.

The V call is TRBV7-2, the J call TRBJ2-7; 8 nucleotides align to TRBD2. Per germline, CDR1 SGHTA and CDR2 FQGNSA. Trimming cost V 5 bases and J 0 bases; bases outside gene matches: 9. This CDR3 is 16 amino acids long. Here the CDR3 reads CASSVRAGAASYEQYF. CDR3 sequence (DNA): TGTGCCAGCAGCGTGAGAGCGGGGGCTGCCTCCTACGAGCAGTACTTC.

This chain links TRBV19 with TRBJ1-2; D is unclear. Germline lookup yields CDR1 LNHDA and CDR2 SQIVND (reference sequence). This CDR3 has 12 amino acids. Trimming removed 8 bases at V and 3 bases at J, with 10 bases between. CDR3 coding DNA: TGTGCCAGTTTGCGCGGAGACTATGGCTACACCTTC. It yields the protein CASLRGDYGYTF.

The CDR3 sequence: CASSLGSLDTQYF. In DNA form, the CDR3 reads TGTGCCAGCAGCTTAGGTTCGTTGGATACGCAGTATTTT. V is TRBV7-2 and J is TRBJ2-3, with unresolved D. This CDR3 contains 13 residues. V was clipped by 1 base and J by 6 bases, with 8 bases between them. Germline V gene sequence: CDR1 SGHTA, CDR2 FQGNSA.

CDR3 residues: CASSSEVASYEQYF. CDR3 DNA sequence: TGTGCCAGCAGCTCCGAAGTGGCATCCTACGAGCAGTACTTC. The chain links TRBV6-5 to TRBJ2-7; D ambiguous. Trimming cost V 6 bases and J 1 base, with 13 bases left between them. The CDR3 is 14 amino acids. Germline CDR1 is MNHEY and CDR2 is SVGAGI.

V is TRBV6-1 and J is TRBJ2-2, with 7 bases fitting TRBD1. CDR3 length equals 14 residues. Germline V lookup: CDR1 MNHNS, CDR2 SASEGT. Trimming removed 4 bases from V and 1 base from J; junction bases left unmatched: 0. Here the CDR3 DNA reads TGTGCCAGCAGTGGGACAGGGAACACCGGGGAGCTGTTTTTT. Amino acids: CASSGTGNTGELFF.

In this sample, this clone turned up once. This CDR3 reads CASSPGSGLGSNEQFF. The CDR3 region has the DNA TGCGCCAGCAGCCCCGGGTCGGGACTAGGTTCCAATGAGCAGTTCTTC. This chain connects TRBV5-1 to TRBJ2-1; 8 nucleotides align to TRBD2. V lost 4 bases and J lost 6; bases outside the gene matches: 12. Germline CDR1 and CDR2: SGHRS and YFSETQ. The CDR3 has 16 amino acids.

V usage is TRBV7-9 and J usage is TRBJ2-1, with 16 bases that match TRBD2. The CDR3 spans 19 residues. The germline V gene encodes CDR1 SEHNR and CDR2 FQNEAQ (reference sequence). The junction had 5 bases not matched to a gene; V was cut back by 0 bases and J by 3 bases. The CDR3 DNA reads TGTGCCAGCAGCTTAGCGCGGGGACTAGCGGGAGGGCTCTACAATGAGCAGTTCTTC. Translated, it gives CASSLARGLAGGLYNEQFF.

The J gene is TRBJ1-3, the V gene TRBV28; D gene unclear. The V and J ends lost 6 bases and 0 bases respectively, with 9 bases between them. This CDR3 is 14 amino acids long. Germline V gives CDR1 MDHEN, CDR2 SYDVKM. The CDR3 sequence is CASSEHHSGNTIYF. CDR3 nucleotide sequence: TGTGCCAGCAGCGAGCATCACTCTGGAAACACCATATATTTT.

The chain joins TRBV10-3 to TRBJ1-1; TRBD1 matches at 10 bases. The germline CDR1 and CDR2 sequences are ENHRY and SYGVKD. Unmatched junction bases numbered 9, after V lost 6 bases and J lost 11 bases. The CDR3 runs to 13 residues. The CDR3: CAISLGQGEDAFF. CDR3 DNA sequence: TGTGCCATCAGCCTAGGACAGGGGGAGGATGCTTTCTTT.

The J gene is TRBJ2-3, the V gene TRBV2, with D unclear. CDR1 is SNHLY and CDR2 is FYNNEI in the germline V gene. The CDR3 is made up of 12 amino acids. Deletions cut 5 bases from V and 4 bases from J, with 7 bases between. The CDR3 DNA sequence: TGTGCCAGCAGTCAGTCCTCAGATACGCAGTATTTT. This encodes CASSQSSDTQYF.

The V call is TRBV5-1, the J call TRBJ1-1, with D possibly matching TRBD1 (6 bases). V lost 0 bases to trimming and J lost 2 bases, with 8 bases between them. The CDR3 has 14 residues. From germline, CDR1 is SGHRS and CDR2 YFSETQ. The CDR3 reads CASSLGQENTEAFF. The DNA for the CDR3 is TGCGCCAGCAGCTTGGGACAGGAAAACACTGAAGCTTTCTTT.

This chain uses TRBV4-1 with TRBJ2-2, with 16 bases identical to TRBD2. Losses at the gene ends were 3 bases for V and 4 bases for J; bases not matched to a gene: 8. The CDR3 is 19 amino acids. Germline V CDR1 and CDR2: MGHRA, YSYEKL. This CDR3 is CASSQAPGTSGRGTGELFF. CDR3 coding DNA: TGCGCCAGCAGCCAGGCCCCCGGGACTAGCGGGAGGGGCACCGGGGAGCTGTTTTTT.

The V call is TRBV18, the J call TRBJ1-1; D uncertain. CDR3 length: 15 amino acids. V shed 2 bases and J shed 3 bases, with 13 bases lying between them. Per the germline V gene, CDR1 is KGHSH and CDR2 is LQKENI. The CDR3 DNA reads TGTGCCAGCTCACCAAGGCCCCCACGGGACACTGAAGCTTTCTTT. The encoded protein is CASSPRPPRDTEAFF.

The chain is built from TRBV6-1 and TRBJ1-1; a possible D gene is TRBD1 (5 bases). In germline, CDR1 is MNHNS, CDR2 SASEGT. V was trimmed by 6 bases and J by 1 base, leaving 15 bases between them. CDR3 length: 15 residues. CDR3 sequence reads: CASRRDGTQNTEAFF. Here the CDR3 DNA reads TGTGCCAGCAGGCGGGACGGGACCCAGAACACTGAAGCTTTCTTT.

The chain uses TRBV7-8 and TRBJ2-7; D remains unclear. Germline V gene data show CDR1 as SGHVS and CDR2 as FQNEAQ. The length of the CDR3 is 15 residues. Trimming shortened V by 0 bases and J by 3 bases, and 12 bases separated the two germline ends. In DNA form, the CDR3 reads TGTGCCAGCAGCTTAGCTGTCGGCCGACTCTACGAGCAGTACTTC. It specifies CASSLAVGRLYEQYF.

This clone was picked up one time. The CDR3 protein is CASSLVAETQYF. DNA for the CDR3: TGTGCCAGCAGCTTAGTGGCTGAGACCCAGTACTTC. This rearrangement joins TRBV11-2 to TRBJ2-5, with D uncertain. V lost 1 base to trimming and J lost 5 bases, with 5 bases between them. This CDR3 contains 12 residues. The germline gives CDR1 SGHAT, CDR2 FQNNGV. The full variable domain, completed using reference TRBV11-2 and TRBJ2-5, is EAGVAQSPRYKIIEKRQSVAFWCNPISGHATLYWYQQILGQGPKLLIQFQNNGVVDDSQLPKDRFSAERLKGVDSTLKIQPAKLEDSAVYLCASSLVAETQYFGPGTRLLVL.

The chain uses TRBV18 and TRBJ2-5; D might be TRBD1 (5 bases). The V end was cut by 8 bases, the J end by 3 bases, with 10 bases between. The CDR3 has 12 residues. CDR1 and CDR2 from the germline V gene are KGHSH and LQKENI. CDR3 amino acids: CASGDSKETQYF. The CDR3 DNA reads as TGTGCCAGCGGAGACAGTAAAGAGACCCAGTACTTC. Full variable domain (outside the CDR3, taken from reference TRBV18 and TRBJ2-5): NAGVMQNPRHLVRRRGQEARLRCSPMKGHSHVYWYRQLPEEGLKFMVYLQKENIIDESGMPKERFSAEFPKEGPSILRIQQVVRGDSAAYFCASGDSKETQYFGPGTRLLVL.

Remarks on this clone: The DNA is omitted, as the CDR3 cannot be located on it reliably, and the CDR3 follows TCRdb's listing. The chain uses TRBV11-2 and TRBJ2-3; the table's D call, TRBD2, has no DNA check behind it. From its first to its last residue, the CDR3 has 16 amino acids. CDR1 is SGHAT and CDR2 is FQNNGV in the germline V gene. The CDR3 loop is CASSHWGGGTSSFWYF.

This chain uses TRBV6-1 with TRBJ1-5, with 9 bases aligning to TRBD1. J gave up 5 bases and V 6 bases, and 2 bases lay outside the gene matches. Germline values: CDR1 MNHNS, CDR2 SASEGT. The CDR3 consists of 13 residues. CDR3 in amino acids: CASRRDRDQPQHF. CDR3 nucleotides: TGTGCCAGCAGGAGGGACAGGGATCAGCCCCAGCATTTT.

The chain couples TRBV5-4 to TRBJ2-6; D remains ambiguous. Deletions cut 5 bases from V and 2 bases from J, with 11 bases between. This CDR3 is built from 15 residues. In germline, CDR1 is SGHNT, CDR2 YYREEE (reference sequence). CDR3 nucleotide sequence: TGTGCCAGCAGTTCCGACTCCACTGGGGCCAACGTCCTGACTTTC. This translates into CASSSDSTGANVLTF.

The chain carries TRBV6-5 and TRBJ2-7, with TRBD1 as a possible D gene (7 bases). CDR3 length: 14 residues. Germline loops: CDR1 MNHEY, CDR2 SVGAGI. V lost 6 bases to trimming and J lost 1 base, with 13 bases between them. The CDR3 region is CASSLQGTSYEQYF. Written as DNA, the CDR3 is TGTGCCAGCAGCCTACAGGGGACTTCCTACGAGCAGTACTTC.